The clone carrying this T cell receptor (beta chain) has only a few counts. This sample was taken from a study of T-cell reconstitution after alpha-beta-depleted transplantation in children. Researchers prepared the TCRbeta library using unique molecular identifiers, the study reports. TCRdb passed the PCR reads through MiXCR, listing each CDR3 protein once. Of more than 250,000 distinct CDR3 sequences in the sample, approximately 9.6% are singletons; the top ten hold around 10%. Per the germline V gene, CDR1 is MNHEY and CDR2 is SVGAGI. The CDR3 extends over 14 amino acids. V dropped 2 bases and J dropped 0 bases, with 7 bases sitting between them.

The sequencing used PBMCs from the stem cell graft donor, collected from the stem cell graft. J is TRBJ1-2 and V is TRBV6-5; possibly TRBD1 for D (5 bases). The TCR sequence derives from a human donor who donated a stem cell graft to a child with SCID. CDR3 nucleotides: TGTGCCAGCAGTTACAGGGGCGCTAACTATGGCTACACCTTC. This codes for CASSYRGANYGYTF.